The source of this T cell receptor beta chain is a study of tumor-infiltrating lymphocytes in oesophageal squamous cell carcinoma. TCRdb used MiXCR to reprocess the PCR reads, holding one entry per CDR3 protein. The profile shows about 12,000 distinct CDR3 sequences, about 60% of them singletons. This TCR was sampled from a female donor with esophageal squamous cell carcinoma. The sequencing sample was made of esophageal tumor tissue.

The CDR3 loop is CASSSGAGLQFF. The CDR3 coding sequence is TGTGCCAGCAGCTCTGGAGCGGGATTGCAGTTCTTC. The chain recombines TRBV7-9 with TRBJ2-1; 7 bases are a match to TRBD2. V dropped 4 bases and J dropped 12; count of bases not matched to a gene: 6. The V gene's germline CDR1 is SEHNR and CDR2 FQNEAQ (reference sequence). The CDR3 spans 12 residues.